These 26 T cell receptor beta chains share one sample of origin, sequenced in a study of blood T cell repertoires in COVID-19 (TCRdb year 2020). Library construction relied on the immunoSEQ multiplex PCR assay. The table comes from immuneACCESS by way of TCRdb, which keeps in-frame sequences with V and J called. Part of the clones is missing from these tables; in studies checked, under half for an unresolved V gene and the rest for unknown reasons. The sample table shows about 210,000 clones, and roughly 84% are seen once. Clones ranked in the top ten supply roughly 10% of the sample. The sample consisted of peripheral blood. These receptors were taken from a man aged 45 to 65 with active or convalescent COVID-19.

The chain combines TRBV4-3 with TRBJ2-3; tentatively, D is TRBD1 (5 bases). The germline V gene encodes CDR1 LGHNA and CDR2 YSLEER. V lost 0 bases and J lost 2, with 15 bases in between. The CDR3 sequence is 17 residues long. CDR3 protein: CASSQDRDREATDTQYF. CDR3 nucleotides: TGCGCCAGCAGCCAAGACCGTGACAGAGAAGCCACAGATACGCAGTATTTT.

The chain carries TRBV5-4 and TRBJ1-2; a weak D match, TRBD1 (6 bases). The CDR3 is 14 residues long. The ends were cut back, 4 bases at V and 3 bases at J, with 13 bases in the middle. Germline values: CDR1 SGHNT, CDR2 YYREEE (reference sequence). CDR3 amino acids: CASSPKGVHYGYTF. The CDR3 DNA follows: TGTGCCAGCAGCCCGAAGGGGGTTCACTATGGCTACACCTTC.

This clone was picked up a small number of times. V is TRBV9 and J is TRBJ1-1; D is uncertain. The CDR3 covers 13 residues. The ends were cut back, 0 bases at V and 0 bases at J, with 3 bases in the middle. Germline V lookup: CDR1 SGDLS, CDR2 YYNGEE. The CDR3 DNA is TGTGCCAGCAGCGTAGCGTTGAACACTGAAGCTTTCTTT. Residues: CASSVALNTEAFF. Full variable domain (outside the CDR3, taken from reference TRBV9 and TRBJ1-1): DSGVTQTPKHLITATGQRVTLRCSPRSGDLSVYWYQQSLDQGLQFLIQYYNGEERAKGNILERFSAQQFPDLHSELNLSSLELGDSALYFCASSVALNTEAFFGQGTRLTVV.

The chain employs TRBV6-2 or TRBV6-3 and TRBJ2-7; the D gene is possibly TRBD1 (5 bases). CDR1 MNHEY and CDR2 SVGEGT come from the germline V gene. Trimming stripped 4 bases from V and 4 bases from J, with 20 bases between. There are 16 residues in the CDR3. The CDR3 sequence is CASSFYSFPGKYEQYF. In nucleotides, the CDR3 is TGTGCCAGCAGTTTCTATTCTTTCCCAGGGAAATACGAGCAGTACTTC.

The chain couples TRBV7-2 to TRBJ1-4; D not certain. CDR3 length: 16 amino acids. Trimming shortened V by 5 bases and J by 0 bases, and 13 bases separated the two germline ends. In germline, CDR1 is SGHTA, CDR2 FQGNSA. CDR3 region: CASSLKNSATNEKLFF. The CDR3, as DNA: TGTGCCAGCAGCCTTAAGAACAGTGCAACTAATGAAAAACTGTTTTTT.

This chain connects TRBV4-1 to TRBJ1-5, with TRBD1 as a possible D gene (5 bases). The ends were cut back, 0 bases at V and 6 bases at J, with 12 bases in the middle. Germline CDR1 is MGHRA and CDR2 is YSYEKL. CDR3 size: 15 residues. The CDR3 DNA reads TGCGCCAGCAGCCAAGATAGCCAGGGTGGTCAGCCCCAGCATTTT. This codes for CASSQDSQGGQPQHF.

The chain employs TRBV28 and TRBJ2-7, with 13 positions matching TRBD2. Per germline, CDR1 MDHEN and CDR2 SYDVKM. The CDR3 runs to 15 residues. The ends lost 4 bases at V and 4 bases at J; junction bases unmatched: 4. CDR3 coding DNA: TGTGCCAGCAGTTGGACTAGCGGGAGAGTATACGAGCAGTACTTC. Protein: CASSWTSGRVYEQYF.

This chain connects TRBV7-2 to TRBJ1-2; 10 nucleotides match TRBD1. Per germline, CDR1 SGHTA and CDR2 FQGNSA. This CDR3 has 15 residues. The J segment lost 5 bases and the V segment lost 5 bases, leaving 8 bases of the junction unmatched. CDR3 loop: CASSPPDRGRYGYTF. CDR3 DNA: TGTGCCAGCAGCCCCCCGGACAGGGGGAGGTATGGCTACACCTTC.

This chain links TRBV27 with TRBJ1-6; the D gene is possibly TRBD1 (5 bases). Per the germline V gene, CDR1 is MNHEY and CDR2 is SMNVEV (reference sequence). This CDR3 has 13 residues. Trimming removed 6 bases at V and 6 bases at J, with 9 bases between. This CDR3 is CASRGGVNSPLHF. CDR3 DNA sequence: TGTGCCAGCAGGGGAGGGGTTAATTCACCCCTCCACTTT.

The CDR3 reads CASSLGTEGGRGYGYTF. The CDR3 nucleotides read TGTGCCAGCAGCTTGGGGACGGAAGGGGGTAGGGGCTATGGCTACACCTTC. The chain is built from TRBV5-6 and TRBJ1-2, with a weak D call TRBD1 (6 bases). This CDR3 region has 17 residues. The V gene's germline CDR1 is SGHDT and CDR2 YYEEEE. Trimming removed 0 bases at V and 4 bases at J, with 19 bases between.

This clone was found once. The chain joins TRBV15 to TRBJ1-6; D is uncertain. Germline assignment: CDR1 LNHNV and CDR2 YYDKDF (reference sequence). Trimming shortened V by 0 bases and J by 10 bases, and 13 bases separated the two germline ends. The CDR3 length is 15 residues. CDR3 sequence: CATSRERGSPSPLHF. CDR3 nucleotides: TGTGCCACCAGCAGAGAGCGCGGAAGTCCCTCACCCCTCCACTTT.

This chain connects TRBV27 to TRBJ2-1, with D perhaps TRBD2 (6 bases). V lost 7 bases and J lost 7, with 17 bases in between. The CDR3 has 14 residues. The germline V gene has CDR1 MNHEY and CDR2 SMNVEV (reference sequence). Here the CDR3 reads CASTPRAGWNEQFF. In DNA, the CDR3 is TGTGCCAGCACCCCGCGCGCGGGATGGAATGAGCAGTTCTTC.

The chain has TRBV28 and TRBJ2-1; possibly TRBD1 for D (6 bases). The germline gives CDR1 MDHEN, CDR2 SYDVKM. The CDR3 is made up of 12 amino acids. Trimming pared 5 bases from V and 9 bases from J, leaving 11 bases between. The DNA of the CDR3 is TGTGCCAGCAGTCTGGTCAGGGGTGAGCAGTTCTTC. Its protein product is CASSLVRGEQFF.

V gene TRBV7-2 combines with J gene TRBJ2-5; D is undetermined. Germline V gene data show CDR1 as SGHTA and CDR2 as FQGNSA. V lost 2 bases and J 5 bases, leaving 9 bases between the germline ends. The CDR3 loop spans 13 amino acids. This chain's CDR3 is CASSLNSWETQYF. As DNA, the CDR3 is TGTGCCAGCAGCTTAAATAGTTGGGAGACCCAGTACTTC.

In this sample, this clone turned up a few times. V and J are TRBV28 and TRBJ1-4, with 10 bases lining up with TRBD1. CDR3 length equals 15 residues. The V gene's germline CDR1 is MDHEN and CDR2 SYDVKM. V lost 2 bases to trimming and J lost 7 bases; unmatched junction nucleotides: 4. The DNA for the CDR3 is TGTGCCAGCAGTTTACGGACAGGGGGGACTGAAAAACTGTTTTTT. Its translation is CASSLRTGGTEKLFF.

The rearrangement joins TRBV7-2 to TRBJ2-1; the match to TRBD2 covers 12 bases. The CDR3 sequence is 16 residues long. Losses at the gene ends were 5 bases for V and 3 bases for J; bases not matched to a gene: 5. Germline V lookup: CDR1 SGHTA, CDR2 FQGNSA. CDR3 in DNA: TGTGCCAGCAGCACCAGGACTAGCGGGGACTACAATGAGCAGTTCTTC. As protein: CASSTRTSGDYNEQFF.

The CDR3 DNA reads as TGTGCCAGCTCGACGACAGGGGTCGACACTGAAGCTTTCTTT. This sequence encodes CASSTTGVDTEAFF. The J gene is TRBJ1-1, the V gene TRBV18, with 8 positions matching TRBD1. CDR3 length equals 14 residues. Germline V gives CDR1 KGHSH, CDR2 LQKENI. Trimming cost V 6 bases and J 3 bases; bases outside gene matches: 6.

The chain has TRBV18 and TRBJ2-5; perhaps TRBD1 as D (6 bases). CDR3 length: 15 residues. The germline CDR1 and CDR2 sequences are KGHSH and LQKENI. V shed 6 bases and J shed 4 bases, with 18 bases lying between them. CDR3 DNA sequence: TGTGCCAGCTCCCAGGGCAGGGGAATTCGAGAGACCCAGTACTTC. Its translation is CASSQGRGIRETQYF.

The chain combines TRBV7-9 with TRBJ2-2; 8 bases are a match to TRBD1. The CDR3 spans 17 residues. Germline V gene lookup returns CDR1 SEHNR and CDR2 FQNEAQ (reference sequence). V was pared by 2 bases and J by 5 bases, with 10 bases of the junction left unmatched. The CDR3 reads CASSLYPGQGITGELFF. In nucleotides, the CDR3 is TGTGCCAGCAGCTTATACCCAGGACAGGGAATTACCGGGGAGCTGTTTTTT. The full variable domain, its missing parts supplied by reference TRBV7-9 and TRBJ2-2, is DTGVSQNPRHKITKRGQNVTFRCDPISEHNRLYWYRQTLGQGPEFLTYFQNEAQLEKSRLLSDRFSAERPKGSFSTLEIQRTEQGDSAMYLCASSLYPGQGITGELFFGEGSRLTVL.

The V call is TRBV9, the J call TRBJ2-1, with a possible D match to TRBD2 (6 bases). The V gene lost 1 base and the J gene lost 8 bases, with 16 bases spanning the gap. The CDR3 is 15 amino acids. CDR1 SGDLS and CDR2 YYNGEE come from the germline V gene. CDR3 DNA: TGTGCCAGCAGCGTAATGGGAGGCCTATGGGATGAGCAGTTCTTC. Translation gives CASSVMGGLWDEQFF.

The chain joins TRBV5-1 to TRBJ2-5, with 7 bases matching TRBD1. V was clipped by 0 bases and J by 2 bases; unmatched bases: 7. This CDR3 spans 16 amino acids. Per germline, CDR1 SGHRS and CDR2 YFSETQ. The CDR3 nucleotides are TGCGCCAGCAGCTTGGAAAGCCGGGACAGTCAAGAGACCCAGTACTTC. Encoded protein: CASSLESRDSQETQYF.

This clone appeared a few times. Here the CDR3 reads CASSLGATNEKLFF. CDR3 sequence (DNA): TGTGCCAGCAGCTTGGGGGCGACTAATGAAAAACTGTTTTTT. The chain combines TRBV7-9 with TRBJ1-4, with a tentative D call TRBD1 (6 bases). The length of the CDR3 is 14 residues. Trimming took 3 bases from V and 2 from J, leaving 7 bases between them. Germline CDR1 reads SEHNR; CDR2 reads FQNEAQ (reference sequence).

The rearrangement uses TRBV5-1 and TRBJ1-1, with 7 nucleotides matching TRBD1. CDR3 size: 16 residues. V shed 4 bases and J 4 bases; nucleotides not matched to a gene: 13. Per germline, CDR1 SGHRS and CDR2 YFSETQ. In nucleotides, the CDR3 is TGCGCCAGCAGCCGGGGACCAGGGGGTGAGGGCACTGAAGCTTTCTTT. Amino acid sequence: CASSRGPGGEGTEAFF.

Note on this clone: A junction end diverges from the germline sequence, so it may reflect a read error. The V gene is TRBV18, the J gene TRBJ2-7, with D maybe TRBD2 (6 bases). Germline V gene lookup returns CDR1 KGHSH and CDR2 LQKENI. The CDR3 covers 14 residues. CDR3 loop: CASSPPGVADEQYF. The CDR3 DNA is TGTGCCAGCTCTCCACCGGGAGTAGCGGACGAGCAGTACTTC.

For the CDR3, the DNA is TGTGCCAGCAGTGAAGCTGGAGGCATCGCCTACGAGCAGTACGTC. This encodes CASSEAGGIAYEQYV. The J gene is TRBJ2-7, the V gene TRBV6-1; possible D gene TRBD2, 5 bases. CDR1 and CDR2 (germline): MNHNS, SASEGT. V lost 0 bases and J lost 2, with 11 bases in between. The CDR3 is made up of 15 amino acids.

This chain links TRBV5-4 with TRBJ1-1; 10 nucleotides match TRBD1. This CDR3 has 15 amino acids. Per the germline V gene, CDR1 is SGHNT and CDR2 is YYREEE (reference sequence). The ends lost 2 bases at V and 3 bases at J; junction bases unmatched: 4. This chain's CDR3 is CASSFPGQGYTEAFF. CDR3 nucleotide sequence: TGTGCCAGCAGCTTCCCGGGACAGGGGTACACTGAAGCTTTCTTT.